This T cell receptor (beta chain) appears in the sequencing data of a study of T cells in Graves' hyperthyroidism and ophthalmopathy. Broader study findings: Blood also showed most of the thyroid clonotypes that were expanded above 0.001.

This clonotype has at least ten counts. The antigen is unknown. The CDR3 covers 14 residues. The germline V gene encodes CDR1 DFQATT and CDR2 SNEGSKA (reference sequence). The V and J ends lost 0 bases and 0 bases respectively, with 6 bases between them. Patients between 18 and 65 years old had hyperthyroidism, newly diagnosed and lasting under 2 months. Out of 10 ml of fresh peripheral blood came the PBMCs. What was amplified from RNA transcripts were TCR beta CDR3 regions. In the first-round RT-PCR of the TCR CDR3, the HTBI primer set was used. From the multiplex PCR reads, TCRdb called clonotypes with MiXCR, one entry per CDR3 protein. The table shows about 400,000 distinct CDR3 sequences, with 15% to 18% occurring only once.

The chain has TRBV20-1 and TRBJ1-5, with no clear D. The source is a woman aged 18-29 years with Graves' hyperthyroidism. Sequences were obtained from blood. The CDR3 sequence is CSARESASNQPQHF. The CDR3 DNA reads as TGCAGTGCTAGAGAGTCGGCTAGCAATCAGCCCCAGCATTTT.